The source of this TCR beta chain is a study of blood T cell repertoires in COVID-19. In the study overall: Donors in the United States, Italy and Spain gave samples during acute or convalescent COVID-19. Sources were T cells, B-cell-depleted T cells, or PBMCs; the material itself was cDNA or gDNA.

The method was immunoSEQ multiplex PCR; TCRdb's version includes in-frame clones alone and lacks a portion of them. Of some 270,000 clones listed, 80% to 90% are singletons. This clone was counted a few times. V was trimmed by 6 bases and J by 0 bases, leaving 12 bases between them. The CDR3 is 16 residues long. CDR1 and CDR2 from the germline V gene are LNHNV and YYDKDF (reference sequence). Sequences were obtained from peripheral blood. The TCR originated in a woman in her seventies with acute or convalescent COVID-19. This rearrangement joins TRBV15 to TRBJ1-6; D is unclear. In DNA, the CDR3 is TGTGCCACCAGGCGGTCCTCAAGCTCCTATAATTCACCCCTCCACTTT. Protein product: CATRRSSSSYNSPLHF.